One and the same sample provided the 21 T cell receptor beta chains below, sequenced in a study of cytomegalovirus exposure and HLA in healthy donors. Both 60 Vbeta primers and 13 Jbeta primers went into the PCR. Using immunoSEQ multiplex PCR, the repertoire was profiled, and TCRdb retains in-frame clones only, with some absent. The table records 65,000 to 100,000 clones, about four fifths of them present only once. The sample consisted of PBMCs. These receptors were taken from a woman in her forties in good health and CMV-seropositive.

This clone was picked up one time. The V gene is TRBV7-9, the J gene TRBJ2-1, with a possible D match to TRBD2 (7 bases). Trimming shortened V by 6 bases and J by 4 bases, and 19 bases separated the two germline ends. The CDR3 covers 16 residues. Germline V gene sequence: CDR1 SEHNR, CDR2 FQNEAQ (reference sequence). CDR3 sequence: CASRKGGLADYNEQFF. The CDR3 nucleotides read TGTGCCAGCAGGAAGGGGGGGCTAGCGGATTACAATGAGCAGTTCTTC.

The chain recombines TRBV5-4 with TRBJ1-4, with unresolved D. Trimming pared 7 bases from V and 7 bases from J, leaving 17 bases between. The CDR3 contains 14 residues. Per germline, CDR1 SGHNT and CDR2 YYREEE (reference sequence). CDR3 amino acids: CASSEGSGGEKLFF. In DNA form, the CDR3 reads TGTGCCAGCTCGGAGGGCAGTGGTGGTGAAAAACTGTTTTTT.

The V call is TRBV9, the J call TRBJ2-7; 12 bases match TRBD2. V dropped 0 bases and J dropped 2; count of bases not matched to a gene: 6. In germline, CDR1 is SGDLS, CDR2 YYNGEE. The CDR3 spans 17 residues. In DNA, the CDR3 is TGTGCCAGCAGCGTAGCTGCTAGCGGGAGGGCCACCTACGAGCAGTACTTC. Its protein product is CASSVAASGRATYEQYF.

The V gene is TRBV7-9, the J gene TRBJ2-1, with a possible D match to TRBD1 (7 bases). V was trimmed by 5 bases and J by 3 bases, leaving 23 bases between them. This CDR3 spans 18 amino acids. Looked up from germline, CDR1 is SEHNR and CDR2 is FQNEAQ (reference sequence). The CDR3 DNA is TGTGCCAGCAGCCCCCCAACCCAGGGGGGAGGTTTCTACAATGAGCAGTTCTTC. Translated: CASSPPTQGGGFYNEQFF.

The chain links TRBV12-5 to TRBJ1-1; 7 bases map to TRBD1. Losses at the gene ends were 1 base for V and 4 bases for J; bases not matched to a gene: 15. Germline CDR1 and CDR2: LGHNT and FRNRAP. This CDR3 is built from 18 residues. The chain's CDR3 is CASGLASRGLSIGTEAFF. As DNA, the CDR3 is TGTGCTAGTGGTTTGGCGTCCAGGGGGTTGAGTATCGGCACTGAAGCTTTCTTT. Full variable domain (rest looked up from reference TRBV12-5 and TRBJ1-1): DARVTQTPRHKVTEMGQEVTMRCQPILGHNTVFWYRQTMMQGLELLAYFRNRAPLDDSGMPKDRFSAEMPDATLATLKIQPSEPRDSAVYFCASGLASRGLSIGTEAFFGQGTRLTVV.

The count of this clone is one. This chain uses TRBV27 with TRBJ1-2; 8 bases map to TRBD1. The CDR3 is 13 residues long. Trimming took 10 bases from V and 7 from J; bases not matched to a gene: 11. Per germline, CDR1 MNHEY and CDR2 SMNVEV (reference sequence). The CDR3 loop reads CAKPGQGNSGYTF. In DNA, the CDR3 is TGTGCCAAACCAGGACAGGGCAATTCTGGCTACACCTTC.

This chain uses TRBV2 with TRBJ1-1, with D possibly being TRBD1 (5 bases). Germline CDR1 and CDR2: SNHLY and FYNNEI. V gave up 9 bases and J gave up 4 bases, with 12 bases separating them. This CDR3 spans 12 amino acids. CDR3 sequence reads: CARRQRSTEAFF. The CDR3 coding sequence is TGTGCCAGGAGACAGCGTTCCACTGAAGCTTTCTTT.

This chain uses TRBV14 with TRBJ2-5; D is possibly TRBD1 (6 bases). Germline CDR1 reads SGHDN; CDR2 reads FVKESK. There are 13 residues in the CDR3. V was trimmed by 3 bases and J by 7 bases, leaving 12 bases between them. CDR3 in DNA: TGTGCCAGCAGCCAGGCAGGGGCCGGGACCCAGTACTTC. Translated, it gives CASSQAGAGTQYF.

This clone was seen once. CDR3 sequence: CASRGVLNTEAFF. In DNA form, the CDR3 reads TGTGCCAGCAGAGGGGTCCTGAACACTGAAGCTTTCTTT. This rearrangement joins TRBV25-1 to TRBJ1-1; a possible D gene is TRBD1 (5 bases). With 6 bases removed from V and 0 bases from J, the gap between germline ends came to 8 bases. Germline V CDR1 and CDR2: MGHDK, SYGVNS. The CDR3 is 13 residues long.

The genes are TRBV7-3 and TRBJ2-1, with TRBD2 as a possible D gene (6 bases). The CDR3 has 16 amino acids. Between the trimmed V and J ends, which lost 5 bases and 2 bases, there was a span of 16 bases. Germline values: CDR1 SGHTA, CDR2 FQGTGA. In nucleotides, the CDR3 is TGTGCCAGCAGCCCGACTAGTCCGACGACCTACAATGAGCAGTTCTTC. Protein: CASSPTSPTTYNEQFF.

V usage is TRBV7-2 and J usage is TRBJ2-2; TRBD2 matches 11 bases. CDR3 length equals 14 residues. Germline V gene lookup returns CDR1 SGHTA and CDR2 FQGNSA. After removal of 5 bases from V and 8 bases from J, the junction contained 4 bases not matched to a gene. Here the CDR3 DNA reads TGTGCCAGCAGCCAGACTAGCGGGGTAGGGGAGCTGTTTTTT. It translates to CASSQTSGVGELFF.

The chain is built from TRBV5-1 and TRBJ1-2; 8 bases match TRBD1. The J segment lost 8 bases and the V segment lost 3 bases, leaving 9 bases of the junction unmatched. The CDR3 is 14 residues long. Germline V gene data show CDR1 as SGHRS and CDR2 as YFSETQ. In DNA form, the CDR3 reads TGCGCCAGCAGCTCCCCCGGGACAGGACACGGCTACACCTTC. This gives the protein CASSSPGTGHGYTF.

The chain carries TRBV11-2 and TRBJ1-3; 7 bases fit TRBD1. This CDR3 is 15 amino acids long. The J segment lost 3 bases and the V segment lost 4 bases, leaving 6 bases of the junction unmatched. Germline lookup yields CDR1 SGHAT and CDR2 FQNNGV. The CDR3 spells CASSSRQGFGNTIYF. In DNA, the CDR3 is TGTGCCAGCAGCTCCAGACAGGGATTTGGAAACACCATATATTTT.

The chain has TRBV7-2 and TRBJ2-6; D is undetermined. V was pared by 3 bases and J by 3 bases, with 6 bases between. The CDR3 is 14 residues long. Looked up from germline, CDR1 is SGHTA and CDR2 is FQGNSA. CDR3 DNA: TGTGCCAGCAGCTTTTTGAGTGGGGCCAACGTCCTGACTTTC. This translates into CASSFLSGANVLTF. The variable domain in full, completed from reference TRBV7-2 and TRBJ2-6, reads GAGVSQSPSNKVTEKGKDVELRCDPISGHTALYWYRQSLGQGLEFLIYFQGNSAPDKSGLPSDRFSAERTGGSVSTLTIQRTQQEDSAVYLCASSFLSGANVLTFGAGSRLTVL.

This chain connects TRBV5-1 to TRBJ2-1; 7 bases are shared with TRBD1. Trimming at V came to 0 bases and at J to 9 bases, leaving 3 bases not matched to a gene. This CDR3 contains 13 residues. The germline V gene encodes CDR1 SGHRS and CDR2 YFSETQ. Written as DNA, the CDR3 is TGCGCCAGCAGCTTGGACAGGGGTAGTGAGCAGTTCTTC. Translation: CASSLDRGSEQFF.

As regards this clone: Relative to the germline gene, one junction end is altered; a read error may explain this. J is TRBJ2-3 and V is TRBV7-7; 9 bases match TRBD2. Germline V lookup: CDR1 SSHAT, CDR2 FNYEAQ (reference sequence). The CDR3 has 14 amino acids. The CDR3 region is CASSPGLATDTQYF. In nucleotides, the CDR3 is TGTGCTAGCAGCCCGGGACTAGCTACAGATACGCAGTATTTT.

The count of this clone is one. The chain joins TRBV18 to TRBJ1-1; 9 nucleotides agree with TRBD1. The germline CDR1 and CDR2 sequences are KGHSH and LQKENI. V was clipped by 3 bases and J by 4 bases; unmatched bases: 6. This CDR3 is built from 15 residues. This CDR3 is CASSPADRGGTEAFF. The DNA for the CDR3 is TGTGCCAGCTCACCGGCAGACAGGGGGGGCACTGAAGCTTTCTTT.

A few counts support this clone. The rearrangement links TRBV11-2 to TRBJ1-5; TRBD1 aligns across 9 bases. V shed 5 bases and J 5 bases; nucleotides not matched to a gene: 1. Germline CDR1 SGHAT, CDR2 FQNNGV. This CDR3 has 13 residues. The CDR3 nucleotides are TGTGCCAGCAGCGGGGACAGGGATCAGCCCCAGCATTTT. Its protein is CASSGDRDQPQHF. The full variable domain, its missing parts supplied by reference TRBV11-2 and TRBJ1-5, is EAGVAQSPRYKIIEKRQSVAFWCNPISGHATLYWYQQILGQGPKLLIQFQNNGVVDDSQLPKDRFSAERLKGVDSTLKIQPAKLEDSAVYLCASSGDRDQPQHFGDGTRLSIL.

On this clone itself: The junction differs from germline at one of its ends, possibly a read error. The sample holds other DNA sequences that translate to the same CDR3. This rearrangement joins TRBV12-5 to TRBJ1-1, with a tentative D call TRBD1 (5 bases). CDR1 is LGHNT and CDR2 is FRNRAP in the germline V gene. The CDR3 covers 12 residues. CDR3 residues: CASGPDIPEAFF. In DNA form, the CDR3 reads TGTGCTAGTGGCCCGGACATACCTGAAGCCTTCTTT.

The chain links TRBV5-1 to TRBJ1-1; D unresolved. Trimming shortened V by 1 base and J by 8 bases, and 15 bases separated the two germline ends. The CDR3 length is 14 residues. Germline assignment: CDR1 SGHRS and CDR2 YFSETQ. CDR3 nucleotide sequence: TGCGCCAGCAGCTTGACCGACCCTAGGAGAGAAGCTTTCTTT. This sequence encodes CASSLTDPRREAFF.

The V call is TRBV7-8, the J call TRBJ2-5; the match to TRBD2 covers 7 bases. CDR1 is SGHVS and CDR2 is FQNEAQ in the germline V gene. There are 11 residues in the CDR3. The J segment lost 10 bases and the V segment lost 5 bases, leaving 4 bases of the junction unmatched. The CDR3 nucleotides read TGTGCCAGCAGCGGGGACTATTGCCAGTACTTC. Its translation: CASSGDYCQYF.